This T cell receptor (beta chain) was recovered during a study of control samples from healthy donors and cancer patients. Assay used: immunoSEQ multiplex PCR; TCRdb lists only in-frame clones, some missing. The table lists approximately 160,000 clones, roughly 92% of them singletons, with roughly 0.64% in the top ten. The V gene lost 5 bases and the J gene lost 1 base, with 13 bases spanning the gap. The germline gives CDR1 LNHDA, CDR2 SQIVND (reference sequence). The CDR3 covers 15 residues. The chain couples TRBV19 to TRBJ2-3, with D possibly being TRBD1 (5 bases). What was sequenced was blood. This TCR came from a woman aged 30 to 39 in good health. CDR3 sequence reads: CASSRVKGGTDTQYF. The CDR3 DNA is TGTGCCAGTAGTCGAGTAAAAGGGGGCACAGATACGCAGTATTTT.